This T cell receptor (beta chain) was identified during a study of blood T cell repertoires in COVID-19. The V gene's germline CDR1 is LGHDT and CDR2 YNNKEL (reference sequence). The V gene end was trimmed by 5 bases and the J gene end by 3 bases; junction bases not matched to a gene: 2. The CDR3 has 14 residues. TCRdb keeps only in-frame clones here, not all; method: immunoSEQ multiplex PCR. The sample shows just over 30,000 clones, 70% to 90% of them seen only once. The sample consisted of peripheral blood. The chain joins TRBV3-1 (or the pseudogene TRBV3-2) to TRBJ2-5; 11 nucleotides line up with TRBD2. This clonotype originated in a woman in her thirties or forties with active or convalescent COVID-19. CDR3 sequence reads: CASSGTSGKETQYF. The CDR3, as DNA: TGTGCCAGCAGCGGGACTAGCGGAAAAGAGACCCAGTACTTC.